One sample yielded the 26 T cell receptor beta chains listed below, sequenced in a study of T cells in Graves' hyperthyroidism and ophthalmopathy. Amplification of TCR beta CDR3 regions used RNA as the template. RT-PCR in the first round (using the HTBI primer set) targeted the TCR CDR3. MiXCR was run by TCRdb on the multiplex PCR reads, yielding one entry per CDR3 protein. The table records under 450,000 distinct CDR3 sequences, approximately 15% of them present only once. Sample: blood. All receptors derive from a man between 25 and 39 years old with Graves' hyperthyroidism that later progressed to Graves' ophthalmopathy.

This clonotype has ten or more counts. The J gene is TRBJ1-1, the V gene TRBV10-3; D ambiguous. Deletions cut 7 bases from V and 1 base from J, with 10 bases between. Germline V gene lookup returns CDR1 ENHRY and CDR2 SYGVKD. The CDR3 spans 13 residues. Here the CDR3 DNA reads TGTGCCATCATAAGTGAGGAGAACACTGAAGCTTTCTTT. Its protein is CAIISEENTEAFF.

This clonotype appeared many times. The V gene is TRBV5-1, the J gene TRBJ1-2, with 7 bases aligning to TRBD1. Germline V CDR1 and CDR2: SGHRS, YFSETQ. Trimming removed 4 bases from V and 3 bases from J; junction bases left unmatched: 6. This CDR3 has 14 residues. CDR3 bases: TGCGCCAGCAGCGCCCGGGACAGAGACTATGGCTACACCTTC. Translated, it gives CASSARDRDYGYTF.

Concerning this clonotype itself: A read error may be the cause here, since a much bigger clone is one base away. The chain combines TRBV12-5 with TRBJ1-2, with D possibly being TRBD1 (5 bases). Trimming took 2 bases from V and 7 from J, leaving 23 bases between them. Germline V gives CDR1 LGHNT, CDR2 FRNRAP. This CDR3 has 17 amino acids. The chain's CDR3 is CASGLKVGRIGDCGYTF. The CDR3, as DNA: TGTGCTAGTGGTTTGAAGGTCGGCCGGATCGGGGACTGTGGCTACACCTTC.

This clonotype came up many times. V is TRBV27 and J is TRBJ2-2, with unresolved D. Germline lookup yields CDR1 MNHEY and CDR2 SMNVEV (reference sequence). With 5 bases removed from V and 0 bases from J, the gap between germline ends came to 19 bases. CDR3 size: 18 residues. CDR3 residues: CASSPRLVQFANTGELFF. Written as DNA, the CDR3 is TGTGCCAGCAGTCCACGCCTCGTACAGTTCGCGAACACCGGGGAGCTGTTTTTT.

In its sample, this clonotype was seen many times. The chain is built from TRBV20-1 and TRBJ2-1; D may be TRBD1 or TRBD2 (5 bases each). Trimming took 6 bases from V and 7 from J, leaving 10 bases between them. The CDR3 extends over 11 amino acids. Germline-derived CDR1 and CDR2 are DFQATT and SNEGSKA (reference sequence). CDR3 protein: CSARDGNEQFF. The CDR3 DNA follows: TGCAGTGCCAGGGACGGTAATGAGCAGTTCTTC.

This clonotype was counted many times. The chain's CDR3 is CASSLTPGDYGYTF. In nucleotides, the CDR3 is TGTGCCAGCAGCTTAACTCCAGGGGACTATGGCTACACCTTC. This chain connects TRBV7-3 to TRBJ1-2, with a possible D match to TRBD1 (6 bases). Germline V CDR1 and CDR2: SGHTA, FQGTGA. The CDR3 sequence is 14 residues long. V lost 0 bases to trimming and J lost 3 bases, with 8 bases between them.

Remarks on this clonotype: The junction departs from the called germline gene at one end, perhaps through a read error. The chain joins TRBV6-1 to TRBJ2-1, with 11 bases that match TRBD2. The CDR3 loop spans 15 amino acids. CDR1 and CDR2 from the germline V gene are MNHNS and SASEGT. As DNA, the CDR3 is TGTGCCAGCAGTGAAGGACTAGCGGGGTACAATGAGCAGCTCTTC. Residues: CASSEGLAGYNEQLF.

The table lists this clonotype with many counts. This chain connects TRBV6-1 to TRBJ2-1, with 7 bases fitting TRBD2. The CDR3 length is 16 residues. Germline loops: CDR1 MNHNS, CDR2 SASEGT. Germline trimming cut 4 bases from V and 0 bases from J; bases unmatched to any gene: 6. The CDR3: CASSVAGLNSYNEQFF. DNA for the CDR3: TGTGCCAGCAGTGTTGCGGGACTAAACTCCTACAATGAGCAGTTCTTC.

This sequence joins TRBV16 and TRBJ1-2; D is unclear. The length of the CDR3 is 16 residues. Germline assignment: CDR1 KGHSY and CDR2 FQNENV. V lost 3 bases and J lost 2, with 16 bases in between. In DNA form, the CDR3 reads TGTGCCAGCAGCCACCTGGCCAGCCCCAAGAACTATGGCTACACCTTC. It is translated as CASSHLASPKNYGYTF.

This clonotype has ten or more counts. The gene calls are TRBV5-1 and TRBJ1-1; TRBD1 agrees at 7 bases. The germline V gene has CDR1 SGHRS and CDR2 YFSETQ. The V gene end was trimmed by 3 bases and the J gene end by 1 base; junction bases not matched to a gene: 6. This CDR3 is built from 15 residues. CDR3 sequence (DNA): TGCGCCAGCAGCTCACAGGGGATCGGGAACACTGAAGCTTTCTTT. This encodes CASSSQGIGNTEAFF.

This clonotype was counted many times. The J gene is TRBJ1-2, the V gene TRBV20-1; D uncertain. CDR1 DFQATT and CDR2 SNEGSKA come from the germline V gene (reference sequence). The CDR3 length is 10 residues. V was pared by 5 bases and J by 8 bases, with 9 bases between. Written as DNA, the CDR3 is TGCAGTGCTTTAAGCCGGGGCTACACCTTC. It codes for CSALSRGYTF.

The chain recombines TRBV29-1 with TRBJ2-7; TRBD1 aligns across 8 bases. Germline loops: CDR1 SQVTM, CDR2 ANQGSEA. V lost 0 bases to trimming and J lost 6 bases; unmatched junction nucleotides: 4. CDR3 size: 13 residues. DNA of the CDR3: TGCAGCGTTGAAGATCCAGGGGGCGGCGAGCAGTACTTC. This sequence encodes CSVEDPGGGEQYF.

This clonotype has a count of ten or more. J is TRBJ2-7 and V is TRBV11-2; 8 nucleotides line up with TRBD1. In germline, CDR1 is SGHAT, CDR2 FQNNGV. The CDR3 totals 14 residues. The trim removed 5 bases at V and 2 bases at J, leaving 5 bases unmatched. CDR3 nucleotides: TGTGCCAGCAGCACCTGGACAGGGACCTACGAGCAGTACTTC. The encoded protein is CASSTWTGTYEQYF.

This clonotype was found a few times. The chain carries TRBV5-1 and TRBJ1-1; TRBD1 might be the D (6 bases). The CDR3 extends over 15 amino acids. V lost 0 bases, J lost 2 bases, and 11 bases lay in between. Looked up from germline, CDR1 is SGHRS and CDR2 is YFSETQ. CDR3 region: CASSLVGQFNTEAFF. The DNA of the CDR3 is TGCGCCAGCAGCTTGGTTGGACAGTTTAACACTGAAGCTTTCTTT.

The CDR3 here is CASRPSSGEKLFF. As DNA, the CDR3 is TGTGCCAGCAGACCCTCGTCTGGTGAAAAACTGTTTTTT. This chain connects TRBV3-1 to TRBJ1-4; D is unclear. Trimming left V 6 bases short and J 7 bases short, with 12 bases between. The CDR3 has 13 residues. Germline V gene sequence: CDR1 LGHDT, CDR2 YNNKEL (reference sequence).

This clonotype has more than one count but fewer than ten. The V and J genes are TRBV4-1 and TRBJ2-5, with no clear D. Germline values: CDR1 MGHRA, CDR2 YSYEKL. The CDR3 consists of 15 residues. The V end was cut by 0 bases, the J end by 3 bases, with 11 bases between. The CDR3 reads CASSQDRLPEETQYF. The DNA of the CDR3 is TGCGCCAGCAGCCAAGACAGGCTACCAGAAGAGACCCAGTACTTC.

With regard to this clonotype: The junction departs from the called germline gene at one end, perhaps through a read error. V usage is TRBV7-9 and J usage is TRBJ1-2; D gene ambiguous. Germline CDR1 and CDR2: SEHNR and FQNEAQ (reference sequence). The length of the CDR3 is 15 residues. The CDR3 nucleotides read TGTGCCGGCAGCTTAGAGGCCAGCCGCTATGGGGGCTACACCTTC. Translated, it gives CAGSLEASRYGGYTF.

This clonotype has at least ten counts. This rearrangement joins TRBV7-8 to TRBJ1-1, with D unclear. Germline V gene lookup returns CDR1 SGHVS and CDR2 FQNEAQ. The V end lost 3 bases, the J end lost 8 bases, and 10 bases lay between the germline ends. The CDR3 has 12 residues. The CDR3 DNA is TGTGCCAGCAGCTTCCTCCAATCAGAAGCTTTCTTT. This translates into CASSFLQSEAFF.

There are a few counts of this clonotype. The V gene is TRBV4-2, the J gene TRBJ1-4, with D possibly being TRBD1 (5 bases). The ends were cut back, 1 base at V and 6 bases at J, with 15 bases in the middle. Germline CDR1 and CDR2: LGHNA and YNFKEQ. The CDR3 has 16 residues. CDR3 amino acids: CASSQGPGLYDEKLFF. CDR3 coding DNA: TGTGCCAGCAGCCAAGGACCAGGGCTTTATGATGAAAAACTGTTTTTT.

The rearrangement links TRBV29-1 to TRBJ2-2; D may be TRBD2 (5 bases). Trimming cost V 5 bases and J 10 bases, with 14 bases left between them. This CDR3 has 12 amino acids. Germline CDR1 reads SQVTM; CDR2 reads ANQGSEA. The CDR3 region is CSVLGVPPELFF. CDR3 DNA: TGCAGCGTTTTGGGAGTACCGCCGGAGCTGTTTTTT.

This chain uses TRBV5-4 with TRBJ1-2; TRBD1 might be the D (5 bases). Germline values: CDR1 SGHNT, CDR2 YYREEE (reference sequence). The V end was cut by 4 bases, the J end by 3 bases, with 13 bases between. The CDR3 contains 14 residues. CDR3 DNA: TGTGCCAGCAGCGAAGAGTGGGGGGACTATGGCTACACCTTC. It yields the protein CASSEEWGDYGYTF.

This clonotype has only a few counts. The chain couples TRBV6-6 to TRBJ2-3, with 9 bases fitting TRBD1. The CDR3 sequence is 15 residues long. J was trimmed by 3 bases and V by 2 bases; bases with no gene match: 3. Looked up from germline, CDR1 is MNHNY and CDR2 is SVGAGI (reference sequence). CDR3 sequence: CASSYATGGTDTQYF. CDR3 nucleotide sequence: TGTGCCAGCAGTTACGCGACAGGGGGGACAGATACGCAGTATTTT.

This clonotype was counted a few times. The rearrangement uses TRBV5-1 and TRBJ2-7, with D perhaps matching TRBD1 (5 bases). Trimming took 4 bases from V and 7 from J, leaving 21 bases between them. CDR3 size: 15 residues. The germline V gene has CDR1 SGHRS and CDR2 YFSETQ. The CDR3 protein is CASSPRRDSIREQYF. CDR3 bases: TGCGCCAGCAGCCCGCGCAGAGACAGCATACGGGAGCAGTACTTC.

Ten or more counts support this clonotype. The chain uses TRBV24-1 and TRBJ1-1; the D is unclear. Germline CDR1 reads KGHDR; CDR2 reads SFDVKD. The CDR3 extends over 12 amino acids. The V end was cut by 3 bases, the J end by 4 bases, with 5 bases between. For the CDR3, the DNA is TGTGCCACCAGTGATCGAAGCACTGAAGCTTTCTTT. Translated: CATSDRSTEAFF.

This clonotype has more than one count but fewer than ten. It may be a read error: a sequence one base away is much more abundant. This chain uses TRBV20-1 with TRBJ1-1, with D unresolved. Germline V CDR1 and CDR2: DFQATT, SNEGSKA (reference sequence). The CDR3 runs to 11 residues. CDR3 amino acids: CKAGGGTEAFF. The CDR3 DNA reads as TGCAAGGCGGGCGGAGGGACTGAAGCTTTCTTT.

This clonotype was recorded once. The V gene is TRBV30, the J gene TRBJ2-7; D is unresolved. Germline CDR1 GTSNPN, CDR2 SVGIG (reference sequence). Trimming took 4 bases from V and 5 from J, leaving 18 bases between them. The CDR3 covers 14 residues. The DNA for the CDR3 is TGTGCCTGGACCTATATCGAGAAGTTCCACGAGCAGTACTTC. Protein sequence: CAWTYIEKFHEQYF.